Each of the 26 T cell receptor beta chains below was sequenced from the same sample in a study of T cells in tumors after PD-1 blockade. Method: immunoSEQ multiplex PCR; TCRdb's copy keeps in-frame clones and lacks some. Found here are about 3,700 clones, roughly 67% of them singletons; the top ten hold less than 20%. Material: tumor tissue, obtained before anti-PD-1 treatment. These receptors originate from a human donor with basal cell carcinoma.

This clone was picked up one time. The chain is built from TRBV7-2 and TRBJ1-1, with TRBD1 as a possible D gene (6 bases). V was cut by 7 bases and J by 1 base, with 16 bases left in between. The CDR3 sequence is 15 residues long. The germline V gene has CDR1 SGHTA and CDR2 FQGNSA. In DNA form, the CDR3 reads TGTGCCAGCACCCCTCTGGGGGGCGCGAACACTGAAGCTTTCTTT. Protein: CASTPLGGANTEAFF. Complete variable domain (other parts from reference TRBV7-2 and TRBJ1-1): GAGVSQSPSNKVTEKGKDVELRCDPISGHTALYWYRQSLGQGLEFLIYFQGNSAPDKSGLPSDRFSAERTGGSVSTLTIQRTQQEDSAVYLCASTPLGGANTEAFFGQGTRLTVV.

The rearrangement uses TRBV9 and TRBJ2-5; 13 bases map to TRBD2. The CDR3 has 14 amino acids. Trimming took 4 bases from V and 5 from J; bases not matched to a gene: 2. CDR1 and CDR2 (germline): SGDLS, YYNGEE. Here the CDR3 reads CASSPLAGGETQYF. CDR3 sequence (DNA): TGTGCCAGCAGCCCACTAGCGGGAGGGGAGACCCAGTACTTC. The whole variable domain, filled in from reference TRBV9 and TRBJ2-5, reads DSGVTQTPKHLITATGQRVTLRCSPRSGDLSVYWYQQSLDQGLQFLIQYYNGEERAKGNILERFSAQQFPDLHSELNLSSLELGDSALYFCASSPLAGGETQYFGPGTRLLVL.

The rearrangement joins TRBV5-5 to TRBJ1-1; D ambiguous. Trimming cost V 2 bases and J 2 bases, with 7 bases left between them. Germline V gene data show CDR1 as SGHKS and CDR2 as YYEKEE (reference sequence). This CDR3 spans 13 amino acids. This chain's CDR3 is CASSFLANTEAFF. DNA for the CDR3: TGTGCCAGCAGCTTCTTGGCCAACACTGAAGCTTTCTTT.

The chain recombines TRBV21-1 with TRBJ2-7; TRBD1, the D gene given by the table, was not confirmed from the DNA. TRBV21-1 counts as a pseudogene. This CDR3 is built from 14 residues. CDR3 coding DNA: TGTGCCAGCAGCCTCCGGGACAGGGGCTACGAGCAGTACTTC. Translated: CASSLRDRGYEQYF.

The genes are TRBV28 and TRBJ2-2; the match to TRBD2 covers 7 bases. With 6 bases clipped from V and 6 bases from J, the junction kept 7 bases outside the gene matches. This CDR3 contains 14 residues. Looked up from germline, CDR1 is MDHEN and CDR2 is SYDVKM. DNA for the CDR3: TGTGCCAGCAGCCGCCGACGGGGGGCCGGGGAGCTGTTTTTT. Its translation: CASSRRRGAGELFF.

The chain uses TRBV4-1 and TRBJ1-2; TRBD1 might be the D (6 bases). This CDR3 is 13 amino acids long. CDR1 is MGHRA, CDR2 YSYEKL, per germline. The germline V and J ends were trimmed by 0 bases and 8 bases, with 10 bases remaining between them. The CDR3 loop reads CASSQDVGGGYTF. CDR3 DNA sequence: TGCGCCAGCAGCCAAGATGTGGGGGGCGGCTACACCTTC.

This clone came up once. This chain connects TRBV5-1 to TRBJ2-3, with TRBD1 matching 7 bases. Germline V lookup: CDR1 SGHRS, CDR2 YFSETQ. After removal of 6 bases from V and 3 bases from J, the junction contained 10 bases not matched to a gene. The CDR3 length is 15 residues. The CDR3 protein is CASNQQGSETDTQYF. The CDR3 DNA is TGCGCCAGCAACCAACAGGGGTCAGAGACAGATACGCAGTATTTT.

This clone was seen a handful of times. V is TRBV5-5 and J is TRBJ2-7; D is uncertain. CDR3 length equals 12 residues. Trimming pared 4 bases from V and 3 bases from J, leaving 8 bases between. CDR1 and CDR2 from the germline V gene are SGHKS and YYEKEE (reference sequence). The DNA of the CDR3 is TGTGCCAGCAGCGAAACAGACTACGAGCAGTACTTC. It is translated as CASSETDYEQYF.

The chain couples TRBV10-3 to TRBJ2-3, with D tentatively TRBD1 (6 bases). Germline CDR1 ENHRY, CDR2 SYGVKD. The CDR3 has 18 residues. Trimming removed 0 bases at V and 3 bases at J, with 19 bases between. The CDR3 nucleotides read TGTGCCATCAGTGAGTCTCGAAGGACAGCGTTAGGGACAGATACGCAGTATTTT. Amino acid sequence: CAISESRRTALGTDTQYF.

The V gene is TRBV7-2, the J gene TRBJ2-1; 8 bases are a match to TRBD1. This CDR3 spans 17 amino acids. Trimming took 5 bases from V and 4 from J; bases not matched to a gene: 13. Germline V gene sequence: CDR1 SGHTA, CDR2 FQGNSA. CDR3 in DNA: TGTGCCAGCAGCCTCCGGACAGGGTGGACCCTATACAATGAGCAGTTCTTC. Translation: CASSLRTGWTLYNEQFF.

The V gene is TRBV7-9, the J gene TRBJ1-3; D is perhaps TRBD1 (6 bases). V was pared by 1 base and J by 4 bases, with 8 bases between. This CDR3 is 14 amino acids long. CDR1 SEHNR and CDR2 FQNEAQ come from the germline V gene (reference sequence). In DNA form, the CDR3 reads TGTGCCAGCAGCTTAGTAGGGACAGGAAACACCATATATTTT. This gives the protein CASSLVGTGNTIYF.

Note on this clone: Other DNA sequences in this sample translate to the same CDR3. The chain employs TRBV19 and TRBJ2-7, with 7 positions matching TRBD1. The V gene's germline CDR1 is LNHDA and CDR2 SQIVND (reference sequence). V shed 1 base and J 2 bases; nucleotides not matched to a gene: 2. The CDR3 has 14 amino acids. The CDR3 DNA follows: TGTGCCAGTAGTATAGCACAGGGGACCTACGAGCAGTACTTC. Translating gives CASSIAQGTYEQYF.

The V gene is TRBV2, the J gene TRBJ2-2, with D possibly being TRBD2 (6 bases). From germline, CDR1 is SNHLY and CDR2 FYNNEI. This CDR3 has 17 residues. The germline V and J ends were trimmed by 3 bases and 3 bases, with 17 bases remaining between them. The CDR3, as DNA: TGTGCCAGCAGTGAGGACTACGGACCGCGGTACACCGGGGAGCTGTTTTTT. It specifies CASSEDYGPRYTGELFF.

The CDR3 sequence is CATSDLPPPAGGGHTEAFF. In nucleotides, the CDR3 is TGTGCCACCAGTGATTTGCCGCCCCCCGCGGGAGGTGGGCACACTGAAGCTTTCTTT. The rearrangement joins TRBV24-1 to TRBJ1-1; no reliable D call. The germline CDR1 and CDR2 sequences are KGHDR and SFDVKD. The CDR3 consists of 19 residues. Between the trimmed V and J ends, which lost 0 bases and 3 bases, there was a span of 22 bases.

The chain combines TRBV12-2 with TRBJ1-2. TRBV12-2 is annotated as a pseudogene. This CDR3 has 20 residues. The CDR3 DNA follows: TGTGCAAGTCGCTTAGCTTGGGTCGCGGGCAGACCCACTGGCCTGTATGGCTACACCTTC. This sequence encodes CASRLAWVAGRPTGLYGYTF.

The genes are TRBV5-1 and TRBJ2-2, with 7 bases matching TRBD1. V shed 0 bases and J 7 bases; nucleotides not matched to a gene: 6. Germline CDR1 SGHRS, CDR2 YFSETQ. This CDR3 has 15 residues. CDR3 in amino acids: CASSLEGGAGGELFF. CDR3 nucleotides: TGCGCCAGCAGCTTGGAAGGGGGCGCGGGCGGGGAGCTGTTTTTT. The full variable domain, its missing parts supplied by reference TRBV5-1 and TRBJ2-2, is KAGVTQTPRYLIKTRGQQVTLSCSPISGHRSVSWYQQTPGQGLQFLFEYFSETQRNKGNFPGRFSGRQFSNSRSEMNVSTLELGDSALYLCASSLEGGAGGELFFGEGSRLTVL.

The CDR3: CASSLEGRSVSGYTF. CDR3 bases: TGCGCCAGCAGCTTGGAGGGGCGGTCGGTCTCTGGCTACACCTTC. This sequence joins TRBV5-1 and TRBJ1-2; a possible D gene is TRBD1 (5 bases). The CDR3 has 15 amino acids. V was cut by 0 bases and J by 7 bases, with 16 bases left in between. Per the germline V gene, CDR1 is SGHRS and CDR2 is YFSETQ.

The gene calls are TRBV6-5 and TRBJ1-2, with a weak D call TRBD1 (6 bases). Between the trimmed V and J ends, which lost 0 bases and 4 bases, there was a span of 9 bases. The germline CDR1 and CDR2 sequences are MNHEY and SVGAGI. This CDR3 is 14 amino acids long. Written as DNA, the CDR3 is TGTGCCAGCAGTTACTCGGAGGGGGTCTATGGCTACACCTTC. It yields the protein CASSYSEGVYGYTF.

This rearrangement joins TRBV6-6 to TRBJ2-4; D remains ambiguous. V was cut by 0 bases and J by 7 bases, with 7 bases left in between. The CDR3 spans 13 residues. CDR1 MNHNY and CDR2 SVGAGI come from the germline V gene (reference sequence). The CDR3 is CASSYSSLNIQYF. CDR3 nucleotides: TGTGCCAGCAGTTACTCGTCTCTCAACATTCAGTACTTC.

CDR3 DNA sequence: TGCGCCAGCAGCTTTTGGGCCCCGCGGTCACTCCGGGATGGTTCACCCCTCCACTTT. It is translated as CASSFWAPRSLRDGSPLHF. This sequence joins TRBV5-1 and TRBJ1-6, with D hard to call. Germline V lookup: CDR1 SGHRS, CDR2 YFSETQ. Trimming pared 2 bases from V and 9 bases from J, leaving 27 bases between. This CDR3 has 19 residues.

This chain's CDR3 is CASSSPLSGRTNEQFF. CDR3 sequence (DNA): TGTGCCAGCAGTTCGCCGCTGAGCGGGAGGACCAATGAGCAGTTCTTC. V usage is TRBV28 and J usage is TRBJ2-1; TRBD2 agrees at 9 bases. The CDR3 has 16 amino acids. Germline CDR1 MDHEN, CDR2 SYDVKM. After removal of 4 bases from V and 6 bases from J, the junction contained 10 bases not matched to a gene.

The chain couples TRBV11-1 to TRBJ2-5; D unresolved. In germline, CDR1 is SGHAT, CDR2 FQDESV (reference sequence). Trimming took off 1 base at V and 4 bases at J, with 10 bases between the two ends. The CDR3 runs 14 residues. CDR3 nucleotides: TGTGCCAGCAGCTTAGGGTGGCGAACAGAGACCCAGTACTTC. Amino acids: CASSLGWRTETQYF.

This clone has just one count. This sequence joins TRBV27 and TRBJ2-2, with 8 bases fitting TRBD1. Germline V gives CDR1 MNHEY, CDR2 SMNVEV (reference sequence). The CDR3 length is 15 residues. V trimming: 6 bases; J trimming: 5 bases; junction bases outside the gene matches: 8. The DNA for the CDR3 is TGTGCCAGCAGCCAAGGACAGGGCCTGACCGGGGAGCTGTTTTTT. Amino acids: CASSQGQGLTGELFF.

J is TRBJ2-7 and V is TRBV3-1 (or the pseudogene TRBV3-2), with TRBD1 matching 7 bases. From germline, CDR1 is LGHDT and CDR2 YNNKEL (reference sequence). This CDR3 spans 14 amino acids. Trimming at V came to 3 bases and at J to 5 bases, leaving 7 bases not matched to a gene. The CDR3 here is CASSQPDRVHEQYF. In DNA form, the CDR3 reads TGTGCCAGCAGCCAGCCCGACAGGGTTCACGAGCAGTACTTC.

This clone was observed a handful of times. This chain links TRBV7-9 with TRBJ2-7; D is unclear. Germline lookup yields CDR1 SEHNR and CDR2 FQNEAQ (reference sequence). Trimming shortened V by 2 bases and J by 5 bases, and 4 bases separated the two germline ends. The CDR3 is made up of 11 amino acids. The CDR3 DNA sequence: TGTGCCAGCAGCTTAAGCAACGAGCAGTACTTC. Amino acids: CASSLSNEQYF.

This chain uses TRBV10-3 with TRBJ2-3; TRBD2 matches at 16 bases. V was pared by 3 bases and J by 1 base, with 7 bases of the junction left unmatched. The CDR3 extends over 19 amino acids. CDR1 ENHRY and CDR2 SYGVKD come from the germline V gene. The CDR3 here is CAISDSGTSGRAGTDTQYF. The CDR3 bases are TGTGCCATCAGTGACTCCGGGACTAGCGGGAGGGCCGGCACAGATACGCAGTATTTT.